A selection of T cell receptor beta chains follows, all from one sample in a study of glioma-infiltrating T cells. TCRdb fed the multiplex PCR reads into MiXCR, producing one record per CDR3 protein. The data contain 100,000 to 150,000 distinct CDR3 sequences, 23% of them singletons. Sequenced sample: glioma tissue, nonneoplastic brain tissue, or PBMCs (not recorded which). The receptor source for this set is a human donor with low-grade glioma or glioblastoma, undergoing nonglioma brain surgery, or in good health (not recorded which). The CDR3 runs from the conserved cysteine through the conserved F or W. Fields, in order: D gene, J gene, V gene, clone size, CDR3 DNA, CDR3 protein. The D gene is left open where the match is weak. Size values are once, few and many counts, or a class for expanded clones, and some rows have none.

d_gene: TRBD1; j_gene: TRBJ2-1; v_gene: TRBV5-4; abundance: NA; CDR3nt: TGTGCCAGCAGCGCCGGACAGGGGGTGGGGAATGAGCAGTTCTTC; CDR3aa: CASSAGQGVGNEQFF
d_gene: NA; j_gene: TRBJ1-4; v_gene: TRBV20-1; abundance: many; CDR3nt: TGCAGTGCTAGTTATAGGGGGAGGGGTAGTGTTGGAGCTAATGAAAAACTGTTTTTT; CDR3aa: CSASYRGRGSVGANEKLFF
d_gene: TRBD1; j_gene: TRBJ2-4; v_gene: TRBV10-3; abundance: few; CDR3nt: TGTGCCATCAGTGAACAGGGGGCGGCCCAAAACATTCAGTACTTC; CDR3aa: CAISEQGAAQNIQYF
d_gene: NA; j_gene: TRBJ2-3; v_gene: TRBV6-1; abundance: many; CDR3nt: TGTGCCAGCAAGGATCATCTGGGTCAAGATACGCAGTATTTT; CDR3aa: CASKDHLGQDTQYF
d_gene: TRBD1; j_gene: TRBJ1-5; v_gene: TRBV6-1; abundance: many; CDR3nt: TGTGCCAGTAGAAAGAAAAAACAGGGGAATCAGCCCCAGCATTTT; CDR3aa: CASRKKKQGNQPQHF
d_gene: NA; j_gene: TRBJ1-4; v_gene: TRBV6-1; abundance: many; CDR3nt: TGTGCCAGCAGATCAACTAATGAAAAACTGTTTTTT; CDR3aa: CASRSTNEKLFF
d_gene: NA; j_gene: TRBJ1-1; v_gene: TRBV6-1; abundance: many; CDR3nt: TGTGCCAGCAGTTATTCAATCACGGTGAACACTGAAGCTTTCTTT; CDR3aa: CASSYSITVNTEAFF
d_gene: NA; j_gene: TRBJ2-1; v_gene: TRBV19; abundance: few; CDR3nt: TGTGCCAGTAGTATCCTCGCGCGACAGGAGCAGTTCTTC; CDR3aa: CASSILARQEQFF
d_gene: TRBD2; j_gene: TRBJ2-7; v_gene: TRBV11-2; abundance: NA; CDR3nt: TGTGCCAGCAGCGCGACTAGCGGGAGATACGAGCAGTACTTC; CDR3aa: CASSATSGRYEQYF
d_gene: TRBD1; j_gene: TRBJ2-7; v_gene: TRBV28; abundance: many; CDR3nt: TGTGCCAGCAGTTCGTCCGGGACAGCCGCTCGAATTCCGTACTTC; CDR3aa: CASSSSGTAARIPYF
d_gene: NA; j_gene: TRBJ2-7; v_gene: TRBV10-1; abundance: once; CDR3nt: TGCGCCAGCCAAGGCGGAGGTTTCTACGAGCAGTACTTC; CDR3aa: CASQGGGFYEQYF
d_gene: NA; j_gene: TRBJ1-3; v_gene: TRBV7-2; abundance: many; CDR3nt: TGTGCCAGCAGCTTGGGCAGGGCCTCCGGAAACACCATATATTTT; CDR3aa: CASSLGRASGNTIYF
d_gene: NA; j_gene: TRBJ1-1; v_gene: TRBV5-4; abundance: many; CDR3nt: TGTGCCAGCAGCTTTGACACCTCTGAAGCTTTCTTT; CDR3aa: CASSFDTSEAFF
d_gene: NA; j_gene: TRBJ2-1; v_gene: TRBV6-1; abundance: many; CDR3nt: TGTGCCAGCAGTGATGGAGCTAGCGCGTTTAGATACAATGAGCAGTTCTTC; CDR3aa: CASSDGASAFRYNEQFF
d_gene: NA; j_gene: TRBJ1-1; v_gene: TRBV2; abundance: many; CDR3nt: TGTGCCAGTTACTGGGGGTATACTGAAGCTTTCTTT; CDR3aa: CASYWGYTEAFF
d_gene: NA; j_gene: TRBJ1-2; v_gene: TRBV20-1; abundance: many; CDR3nt: TGCAGTGCTAGATGGGGTTCCGACTATGGCTACACCTTC; CDR3aa: CSARWGSDYGYTF
d_gene: TRBD1; j_gene: TRBJ1-1; v_gene: TRBV2; abundance: many; CDR3nt: TGTGCCAGCAGTAGACGAACAGGGGATGGAGCTGAAGCTTTCTTT; CDR3aa: CASSRRTGDGAEAFF
d_gene: TRBD1; j_gene: TRBJ2-3; v_gene: TRBV5-1; abundance: many; CDR3nt: TGCGCCAGCAGCTCTCCAGGACAGGGTGACACAGATACGCAGTATTTT; CDR3aa: CASSSPGQGDTDTQYF
d_gene: NA; j_gene: TRBJ2-3; v_gene: TRBV19; abundance: many; CDR3nt: TGTGCCAGTAGTCCTCGGTTGTTCGATACAGATACGCAGTATTTT; CDR3aa: CASSPRLFDTDTQYF
d_gene: NA; j_gene: TRBJ2-7; v_gene: TRBV7-2; abundance: NA; CDR3nt: TGTGCCATCAGCTTAGTCCCCAGCTCCTACGGGCAGTACTTC; CDR3aa: CAISLVPSSYGQYF
d_gene: NA; j_gene: TRBJ2-3; v_gene: TRBV7-2; abundance: many; CDR3nt: TGTGCCAGCAGCACTCCGGGACGAACAATCACAGATACGCAGTATTTT; CDR3aa: CASSTPGRTITDTQYF
d_gene: TRBD1; j_gene: TRBJ2-7; v_gene: TRBV6-5; abundance: NA; CDR3nt: TGTGCCAGCAGTCTACAGGGGAACGAGCAGTACTTC; CDR3aa: CASSLQGNEQYF
d_gene: TRBD2; j_gene: TRBJ2-3; v_gene: TRBV4-2; abundance: many; CDR3nt: TGTGCCAGCAGCCAAGAAGGGGTAGGGGCGGGAGACACAGATACGCAGTATTTT; CDR3aa: CASSQEGVGAGDTDTQYF
d_gene: NA; j_gene: TRBJ2-1; v_gene: TRBV20-1; abundance: many; CDR3nt: TGCAGTGCTAGACACCCACAGAATGAGCAGTTCTTC; CDR3aa: CSARHPQNEQFF
d_gene: NA; j_gene: TRBJ2-2; v_gene: TRBV15; abundance: many; CDR3nt: TGTGCCACCAGCAGAGGCTTTATTGACACCGGGGAGCTGTTTTTT; CDR3aa: CATSRGFIDTGELFF
d_gene: TRBD2; j_gene: TRBJ2-5; v_gene: TRBV29-1; abundance: NA; CDR3nt: TGCAGCGCTTTACGGACTAGCGGGACATACCAAGAGACCCAGTACTTC; CDR3aa: CSALRTSGTYQETQYF
d_gene: TRBD2; j_gene: TRBJ2-3; v_gene: TRBV7-2; abundance: many; CDR3nt: TGTGCCAGCAGCCCGCGACTAGCGGGAGCATATACGCAGTATTTT; CDR3aa: CASSPRLAGAYTQYF
d_gene: TRBD1; j_gene: TRBJ2-1; v_gene: TRBV20-1; abundance: many; CDR3nt: TGCAGTGCTAGCGTTGCGGGACAGGGGGTAGGTGAGCAGTTCTTC; CDR3aa: CSASVAGQGVGEQFF
d_gene: NA; j_gene: TRBJ1-1; v_gene: TRBV12-3/TRBV12-4; abundance: few; CDR3nt: TGTGCCAGCAGTTTGCGGCAGTTGAGCACTGAAGCTTTCTTT; CDR3aa: CASSLRQLSTEAFF
d_gene: TRBD1; j_gene: TRBJ2-2; v_gene: TRBV28; abundance: many; CDR3nt: TGTGCCAGCAGTTTATATCAGGGGGCCGGGGAGCTGTTTTTT; CDR3aa: CASSLYQGAGELFF
d_gene: TRBD2; j_gene: TRBJ2-1; v_gene: TRBV7-2; abundance: many; CDR3nt: TGTGCCAGCAGCTTAGGTGGGCGGGAGTCGGGGGAGCAGTTCTTC; CDR3aa: CASSLGGRESGEQFF
d_gene: NA; j_gene: TRBJ1-1; v_gene: TRBV19; abundance: NA; CDR3nt: TGCGCCTCCGGGGGGGGTTTGGGCATTAACACTGAAGCTTTCTTT; CDR3aa: CASGGGLGINTEAFF
d_gene: NA; j_gene: TRBJ2-5; v_gene: TRBV29-1; abundance: many; CDR3nt: TGCAGCGCGTTCCCGGGACTTCTACAAGAGACCCAGTACTTC; CDR3aa: CSAFPGLLQETQYF
d_gene: NA; j_gene: TRBJ1-5; v_gene: TRBV7-9; abundance: once; CDR3nt: TGTACCAGCAGCGAATCCAATCAGCCCCAGCATTTT; CDR3aa: CTSSESNQPQHF
d_gene: TRBD2; j_gene: TRBJ2-3; v_gene: TRBV6-2/TRBV6-3; abundance: many; CDR3nt: TGTGCCAGCAGTTACTTCCCTAGCGGGAGTATGAATACGCAGTATTTT; CDR3aa: CASSYFPSGSMNTQYF
d_gene: NA; j_gene: TRBJ1-2; v_gene: TRBV7-9; abundance: NA; CDR3nt: TGTGCCAGCAGCCCTGTGAACAACTATGGCTACACCTTC; CDR3aa: CASSPVNNYGYTF
d_gene: TRBD2; j_gene: TRBJ2-4; v_gene: TRBV4-3; abundance: many; CDR3nt: TGCGCCAGCAGCCAAGGCATAAGGACTAGTGGAAACATTCAGTACTTC; CDR3aa: CASSQGIRTSGNIQYF
d_gene: NA; j_gene: TRBJ1-1; v_gene: TRBV20-1; abundance: many; CDR3nt: TGCAGTGCTAGGCAGAGCACTGAAGCTTTCTTT; CDR3aa: CSARQSTEAFF
d_gene: NA; j_gene: TRBJ1-1; v_gene: TRBV7-8; abundance: many; CDR3nt: TGTGCCAGCCGCCGGGGTTTTGAAAACACTGAAGCTTTCTTT; CDR3aa: CASRRGFENTEAFF
d_gene: NA; j_gene: TRBJ2-2; v_gene: TRBV18; abundance: few; CDR3nt: TGTGCCAGCTCACCGAGAGAAGGGAACACCGGGGAGCTGTTTTTT; CDR3aa: CASSPREGNTGELFF
d_gene: NA; j_gene: TRBJ2-7; v_gene: TRBV12-3/TRBV12-4; abundance: NA; CDR3nt: TGTGCCAGCAGTTTTGGCGGCCCGGTCTACGAGAAGTACTTC; CDR3aa: CASSFGGPVYEKYF
d_gene: NA; j_gene: TRBJ1-1; v_gene: TRBV5-1; abundance: few; CDR3nt: TGCGCCAGCAGCTTGGGGGATCGGGGGTCTAACACTGAAGCTTTCTTT; CDR3aa: CASSLGDRGSNTEAFF
d_gene: NA; j_gene: TRBJ2-7; v_gene: TRBV2; abundance: many; CDR3nt: TGTGCCAGCGATCCTATTGGAGGAATGGGATACGAGCAGTACTTC; CDR3aa: CASDPIGGMGYEQYF
d_gene: NA; j_gene: TRBJ2-4; v_gene: TRBV5-1; abundance: many; CDR3nt: TGCGCCAGCAGACCGGTAGGCAAAAACATTCAGTACTTC; CDR3aa: CASRPVGKNIQYF
d_gene: NA; j_gene: TRBJ2-7; v_gene: TRBV28; abundance: many; CDR3nt: TGTGCCAGCAGTGGAGATTCCTACGAGCAGTACTTC; CDR3aa: CASSGDSYEQYF
d_gene: NA; j_gene: TRBJ2-7; v_gene: TRBV29-1; abundance: NA; CDR3nt: TGCAGCGTTTACTACGAGCAGTACTTC; CDR3aa: CSVYYEQYF
d_gene: NA; j_gene: TRBJ2-5; v_gene: TRBV7-2; abundance: many; CDR3nt: TGTGCCAGCAGCTTATCCGCAGGTCTGCAAGAGACCCAGTACTTC; CDR3aa: CASSLSAGLQETQYF
d_gene: TRBD1; j_gene: TRBJ2-7; v_gene: TRBV5-6; abundance: NA; CDR3nt: TGTGCCAGCAGACCTCCGGGACAGTCCTACGAGCAGTACTTC; CDR3aa: CASRPPGQSYEQYF
d_gene: TRBD1; j_gene: TRBJ1-2; v_gene: TRBV7-2; abundance: once; CDR3nt: TGTGCCAGCAGCTTGGACAGGCATCAAGGCTACACCTTC; CDR3aa: CASSLDRHQGYTF